Sequencing of this TCR beta chain was carried out in a study of radiotherapy plus CTLA-4 blockade in lung cancer. Overall study: Among all patients, about 19% showed objective responses, while roughly 30% had disease control.

As regards this clone: The antigen is undetermined.

Focal radiation was given together with CTLA-4 blockade (ipilimumab) to patients with chemo-refractory metastatic non-small-cell lung cancer. The study, taken as a whole, reports: After treatment with radiotherapy plus ipilimumab, TCR clones that came from the tumor expanded in blood.

The method was immunoSEQ multiplex PCR; TCRdb's version includes in-frame clones alone and lacks a portion of them. The sample consists of more than 50,000 clones, around 69% of them appearing once. The germline CDR1 and CDR2 sequences are MDHEN and SYDVKM. This CDR3 is 17 amino acids long. The germline V and J ends were trimmed by 1 base and 1 base, with 13 bases remaining between them. The TCR originated in a human donor with non-small cell lung cancer who had a complete response to radiotherapy plus ipilimumab. This chain joins TRBV28 and TRBJ1-4, with D uncertain. The sample in question was peripheral blood, obtained from a patient treated with radiotherapy plus ipilimumab. The CDR3: CASSLFPGFRTNEKLFF. The CDR3 DNA is TGTGCCAGCAGTTTATTTCCGGGTTTCAGAACTAATGAAAAACTGTTTTTT. The full variable domain, completed using reference TRBV28 and TRBJ1-4, is DVKVTQSSRYLVKRTGEKVFLECVQDMDHENMFWYRQDPGLGLRLIYFSYDVKMKEKGDIPEGYSVSREKKERFSLILESASTNQTSMYLCASSLFPGFRTNEKLFFGSGTQLSVL.